This entry lists 14 T cell receptor beta chains sequenced from one sample in a study of persistence of HIV-infected CD4 T cells. Cells were stimulated with overlapping HIV-1 Gag 15-mer peptides. Sorted nonresponding memory CD4+ T cells were CD40L-negative, CD69-negative, CD45RO-high. The immunoSEQ assay was version 4, run in survey mode. Assay: immunoSEQ multiplex PCR; the TCRdb copy retains only in-frame clones and omits some. The table has about 64,000 clones, 65% to 75% seen once. Their recognized antigens are unknown. Source: CD4+ T cells sorted from PBMCs after roughly 18-hour stimulation, taken from a patient who received antiretroviral therapy. All receptors come from an adult man with HIV who was CMV-seropositive.

This chain links TRBV28 with TRBJ1-2, with D possibly being TRBD1 (5 bases). Germline loops: CDR1 MDHEN, CDR2 SYDVKM. The CDR3 has 14 residues. V was trimmed by 5 bases and J by 1 base, leaving 11 bases between them. CDR3 in DNA: TGTGCCAGCAGTACAGGAGCTAATAACTATGGCTACACCTTC. Translated, it gives CASSTGANNYGYTF.

This clone was picked up a small number of times. A clone one base away is much larger, so this may be a read error. Within the sample, other DNA sequences also encode this same CDR3. The chain uses TRBV20-1 and TRBJ1-4; D call uncertain. This CDR3 contains 11 residues. The V and J ends lost 1 base and 8 bases respectively, with 5 bases between them. From germline, CDR1 is DFQATT and CDR2 SNEGSKA (reference sequence). The DNA of the CDR3 is TGCAGTGCTAGAGCACAGGAAAAACTGTTTTTT. Protein product: CSARAQEKLFF.

This clone was counted a single time. The chain employs TRBV18 and TRBJ2-7; TRBD2 is a possible D gene (6 bases). Looked up from germline, CDR1 is KGHSH and CDR2 is LQKENI. Trimming stripped 0 bases from V and 5 bases from J, with 14 bases between. This CDR3 spans 15 amino acids. The DNA of the CDR3 is TGTGCCAGCTCACCACCTGGAGGGGTGAATAACGAGCAGTACTTC. This sequence encodes CASSPPGGVNNEQYF.

This chain links TRBV29-1 with TRBJ1-2, with D perhaps matching TRBD1 (5 bases). Trimming left V 6 bases short and J 4 bases short, with 21 bases between. CDR1 and CDR2 from the germline V gene are SQVTM and ANQGSEA. The CDR3 has 15 residues. This CDR3 reads CSVALGTGGVYGYTF. The CDR3 nucleotides read TGCAGCGTGGCCCTCGGGACCGGCGGGGTCTATGGCTACACCTTC.

The gene calls are TRBV6-5 and TRBJ2-3; TRBD2 agrees at 12 bases. The trim removed 5 bases at V and 6 bases at J, leaving 6 bases unmatched. Per the germline V gene, CDR1 is MNHEY and CDR2 is SVGAGI. This CDR3 comprises 15 residues. The CDR3 protein is CASSRLAGERDTQYF. The CDR3 nucleotides are TGTGCCAGCAGTCGACTAGCGGGGGAGCGGGATACGCAGTATTTT.

This clone occurred a few times. The chain recombines TRBV4-2 with TRBJ1-2; D not certain. The CDR3 extends over 10 amino acids. V was clipped by 0 bases and J by 8 bases, with 1 base between them. Germline V gene sequence: CDR1 LGHNA, CDR2 YNFKEQ. The CDR3 region is CASSQEGYTF. DNA of the CDR3: TGTGCCAGCAGCCAAGAAGGCTACACCTTC.

The chain is built from TRBV19 and TRBJ1-1, with 9 bases aligning to TRBD1. The CDR3 is 16 amino acids. Trimming cost V 5 bases and J 3 bases; bases outside gene matches: 10. CDR1 is LNHDA, CDR2 SQIVND, per germline (reference sequence). The CDR3 protein is CASSGTGLRTHTEAFF. In DNA form, the CDR3 reads TGTGCCAGTAGTGGGACAGGGCTCCGAACCCACACTGAAGCTTTCTTT.

This chain connects TRBV27 to TRBJ2-3, with TRBD1 identical over 10 bases. The trim removed 0 bases at V and 3 bases at J, leaving 9 bases unmatched. The CDR3 has 18 amino acids. CDR1 is MNHEY and CDR2 is SMNVEV in the germline V gene (reference sequence). This CDR3 is CASSLSTRQGAGTDTQYF. In nucleotides, the CDR3 is TGTGCCAGCAGTTTATCGACAAGACAGGGGGCGGGGACAGATACGCAGTATTTT.

This sequence joins TRBV20-1 and TRBJ1-1, with D perhaps TRBD1 (6 bases). Trimming pared 4 bases from V and 8 bases from J, leaving 11 bases between. The germline gives CDR1 DFQATT, CDR2 SNEGSKA (reference sequence). The CDR3 runs to 11 residues. The CDR3 sequence is CSATGQREAFF. The CDR3 DNA reads as TGCAGTGCTACCGGACAGCGGGAAGCTTTCTTT.

This chain joins TRBV6-2 or TRBV6-3 and TRBJ1-1, with D uncertain. The CDR3 covers 11 residues. Trimming left V 5 bases short and J 1 base short, with 2 bases between. Germline V CDR1 and CDR2: MNHEY, SVGEGT. CDR3 residues: CASSPNTEAFF. CDR3 sequence (DNA): TGTGCCAGCAGTCCGAACACTGAAGCTTTCTTT.

CDR3 bases: TGTGCCAGCACCAACACCGGGGAGCTGTTTTTT. Translation gives CASTNTGELFF. The chain is built from TRBV12-3 or TRBV12-4 and TRBJ2-2, with no clear D. The CDR3 consists of 11 residues. V was cut by 7 bases and J by 2 bases, with 2 bases left in between.

This clone was recorded once. CDR3 sequence (DNA): TGCGCCAGCAGCTTAACTAGCGGGGGAAACAATGAGCAGTTCTTC. Protein product: CASSLTSGGNNEQFF. The rearrangement uses TRBV5-1 and TRBJ2-1; 11 positions agree with TRBD2. The V and J ends lost 2 bases and 5 bases, in that order; junction bases with no gene match: 3. Germline assignment: CDR1 SGHRS and CDR2 YFSETQ. This CDR3 has 15 residues. Based on the CDR3 plus reference TRBV5-1 and TRBJ2-1, the full variable domain is KAGVTQTPRYLIKTRGQQVTLSCSPISGHRSVSWYQQTPGQGLQFLFEYFSETQRNKGNFPGRFSGRQFSNSRSEMNVSTLELGDSALYLCASSLTSGGNNEQFFGPGTRLTVL.

The chain uses TRBV6-2 or TRBV6-3 and TRBJ2-7; D is perhaps TRBD2 (5 bases). Trimming cost V 2 bases and J 2 bases, with 16 bases left between them. Germline assignment: CDR1 MNHEY and CDR2 SVGEGT. The CDR3 covers 16 residues. DNA of the CDR3: TGTGCCAGCAGTTACGGGAGAGAGAGGGCCACCTACGAGCAGTACTTC. This sequence encodes CASSYGRERATYEQYF.

The gene calls are TRBV9 and TRBJ1-1, with no clear D. Trimming stripped 0 bases from V and 1 base from J, with 7 bases between. Germline lookup yields CDR1 SGDLS and CDR2 YYNGEE. The CDR3 is made up of 14 amino acids. CDR3 coding DNA: TGTGCCAGCAGCGTAGGTATCGAGAACACTGAAGCTTTCTTT. It codes for CASSVGIENTEAFF.